These 14 T cell receptor beta chains were all obtained from the same sample, sequenced in a study of blood T cell repertoires in COVID-19. Repertoires were generated with immunoSEQ multiplex PCR, while TCRdb's copy carries only in-frame clones and drops some. The sample has about 26,000 clones; approximately 90% are singletons. Sample: peripheral blood. These receptor sequences come from a human donor in a cohort sampled during active COVID-19.

The DNA for the CDR3 is TGCGCCAGCAGCCAAGATAATGCGAGGGGACAGGGGGCGGATGAGCAGTTCTTC. This encodes CASSQDNARGQGADEQFF. The chain employs TRBV4-1 and TRBJ2-1; TRBD1 matches 12 bases. Germline V gene sequence: CDR1 MGHRA, CDR2 YSYEKL. V shed 0 bases and J 8 bases; nucleotides not matched to a gene: 11. The CDR3 is made up of 18 amino acids.

The rearrangement uses TRBV9 and TRBJ1-1; a possible D gene is TRBD1 (5 bases). CDR1 is SGDLS and CDR2 is YYNGEE in the germline V gene. Trimming took 0 bases from V and 8 from J, leaving 14 bases between them. This CDR3 has 14 amino acids. CDR3 bases: TGTGCCAGCAGCGTAGGGGGGGTTATCACCGAAGCTTTCTTT. Its protein product is CASSVGGVITEAFF.

The chain combines TRBV7-9 with TRBJ2-3; 9 nucleotides agree with TRBD2. The CDR3 is 17 residues long. Germline CDR1 reads SEHNR; CDR2 reads FQNEAQ (reference sequence). The junction had 7 bases not matched to a gene; V was cut back by 1 base and J by 2 bases. Here the CDR3 DNA reads TGTGCCAGCAGCTTAGTCGCTAGCGGGACGATCACAGATACGCAGTATTTT. Amino acid sequence: CASSLVASGTITDTQYF.

The V call is TRBV5-1, the J call TRBJ2-2; 7 nucleotides match TRBD2. CDR1 SGHRS and CDR2 YFSETQ come from the germline V gene. V lost 2 bases, J lost 4 bases, and 5 bases stayed unmatched. The CDR3 is 15 residues long. In nucleotides, the CDR3 is TGCGCCAGCAGCTTTTCTGGGGAGGGCACCGGGGAGCTGTTTTTT. Translation gives CASSFSGEGTGELFF.

J is TRBJ2-7 and V is TRBV5-4, with D uncertain. Germline CDR1 and CDR2: SGHNT and YYREEE (reference sequence). V was cut by 4 bases and J by 4 bases, with 9 bases left in between. The CDR3 covers 12 residues. In DNA form, the CDR3 reads TGTGCCAGCAGCGCCAACGGTTACGAGCAGTACTTC. It translates to CASSANGYEQYF.

The V gene is TRBV5-1, the J gene TRBJ2-3, with D perhaps TRBD2 (5 bases). This CDR3 spans 16 amino acids. The germline V gene has CDR1 SGHRS and CDR2 YFSETQ. V was shortened by 0 bases and J by 2 bases, with 13 bases between the two germline ends. For the CDR3, the DNA is TGCGCCAGCAGCTTGGCCGGGAAGATGGACACAGATACGCAGTATTTT. Translated: CASSLAGKMDTDTQYF.

This clone was counted a single time. The V call is TRBV5-6, the J call TRBJ1-2; 11 nucleotides agree with TRBD1. CDR3 length: 16 amino acids. CDR1 and CDR2 from the germline V gene are SGHDT and YYEEEE. Trimming took 4 bases from V and 3 from J; bases not matched to a gene: 8. The CDR3, as DNA: TGTGCCAGCAGCACAAAAAGGACAGGGGGCTACTATGGCTACACCTTC. Translation gives CASSTKRTGGYYGYTF.

The chain links TRBV5-5 to TRBJ2-7, with D unclear. The CDR3 is 16 amino acids. V shed 0 bases and J shed 7 bases, with 20 bases lying between them. Germline V CDR1 and CDR2: SGHKS, YYEKEE (reference sequence). The CDR3 DNA sequence: TGTGCCAGCAGCTTGGACGAAAACAGAGCCGGTGGGGAGCAGTACTTC. It encodes CASSLDENRAGGEQYF.

The genes are TRBV28 and TRBJ1-1; D gene ambiguous. Germline CDR1 reads MDHEN; CDR2 reads SYDVKM. V was shortened by 5 bases and J by 1 base, with 14 bases between the two germline ends. This CDR3 has 15 amino acids. Here the CDR3 reads CASSTAAAPNTEAFF. In DNA, the CDR3 is TGTGCCAGCAGTACCGCAGCGGCGCCGAACACTGAAGCTTTCTTT.

The CDR3 reads CASSQEAGGWQHYGYTF. Here the CDR3 DNA reads TGCGCCAGCAGCCAAGAAGCTGGGGGCTGGCAGCACTATGGCTACACCTTC. This chain connects TRBV4-1 to TRBJ1-2, with a tentative D call TRBD1 (6 bases). Germline-derived CDR1 and CDR2 are MGHRA and YSYEKL. V dropped 0 bases and J dropped 3 bases, with 17 bases sitting between them. The CDR3 loop spans 17 amino acids.

This rearrangement joins TRBV9 to TRBJ1-1; D is unclear. Trimming stripped 3 bases from V and 1 base from J, with 7 bases between. The length of the CDR3 is 13 residues. CDR1 and CDR2 (germline): SGDLS, YYNGEE. The CDR3 DNA follows: TGTGCCAGCAGCGCAGGTACGAACACTGAAGCTTTCTTT. This codes for CASSAGTNTEAFF.

The V and J genes are TRBV7-9 and TRBJ2-2; 8 nucleotides align to TRBD1. The CDR3 spans 16 residues. The J segment lost 4 bases and the V segment lost 3 bases, leaving 7 bases of the junction unmatched. Looked up from germline, CDR1 is SEHNR and CDR2 is FQNEAQ (reference sequence). Here the CDR3 reads CASSFSSTGATGELFF. The CDR3 DNA follows: TGTGCCAGCAGCTTTAGCTCGACAGGGGCCACCGGGGAGCTGTTTTTT.

The rearrangement uses TRBV3-1 (or the pseudogene TRBV3-2) and TRBJ1-5, with D perhaps TRBD1 (6 bases). CDR1 and CDR2 (germline): LGHDT, YNNKEL (reference sequence). This CDR3 region has 15 residues. V was trimmed by 4 bases and J by 3 bases, leaving 13 bases between them. The CDR3 protein is CASSPTRTVNQPQHF. The CDR3 DNA follows: TGTGCCAGCAGCCCCACGAGGACAGTCAATCAGCCCCAGCATTTT.

V and J are TRBV7-9 and TRBJ1-2, with 9 bases lining up with TRBD1. Trimming at V came to 2 bases and at J to 6 bases, leaving 4 bases not matched to a gene. This CDR3 contains 14 residues. The germline V gene has CDR1 SEHNR and CDR2 FQNEAQ (reference sequence). Written as DNA, the CDR3 is TGTGCCAGCAGCTTAACAGGGGGCTCGGATGGCTACACCTTC. Its protein is CASSLTGGSDGYTF.